This T cell receptor beta chain was recorded in a study of cytomegalovirus exposure and HLA in healthy donors. Regarding the study as a whole: Specificity of three CMV-associated chains for CMV antigens was verified in vitro. The study listed around 150 cytomegalovirus-associated TCR beta chains.

A multiplex PCR was run with 60 Vbeta primers and 13 Jbeta primers. Libraries were prepared by immunoSEQ multiplex PCR; TCRdb keeps only in-frame clonotypes and omits some of them. This sample has over 100,000 clones, with about four fifths found just once. This CDR3 region has 15 residues. CDR1 MNHNY and CDR2 SVGAGI come from the germline V gene (reference sequence). The trim removed 6 bases at V and 7 bases at J, leaving 7 bases unmatched. To note about this clone: Its antigen is unknown.

The sequence was collected from a male donor in good health and CMV-seronegative. The chain is built from TRBV6-6 and TRBJ2-2; 11 nucleotides align to TRBD2. Material: PBMCs. The DNA of the CDR3 is TGTGCCAGCAGAGTAGCGGGGGGGCCGGGCGGGGAGCTGTTTTTT. Protein product: CASRVAGGPGGELFF.